Listed below are T cell receptor beta chains from one sample, sequenced in a study of blood T cell repertoires in COVID-19. Clones were sequenced by immunoSEQ multiplex PCR, and TCRdb holds only the in-frame ones, with some missing. The sample contains 200,000 to 250,000 clones, about 90% of which appear only once. Sequenced sample: peripheral blood. All receptors derive from a man between 35 and 55 years old with active or convalescent COVID-19. CDR3s include the opening cysteine and the closing phenylalanine or tryptophan. A D gene is named only where the DNA matches it firmly. Rows give clone size only sometimes, using once, few, many, or a class for an expanded clone.

j_call v_call d_call clone_size cdr3_aa cdr3_nt
TRBJ2-5 TRBV5-1 - - CASSFSGEETQYF TGCGCCAGCAGCTTCTCAGGGGAAGAGACCCAGTACTTC
TRBJ2-7 TRBV10-1 TRBD1 - CASSGGQGKWDEQYF TGCGCCAGCAGTGGTGGACAGGGCAAATGGGACGAGCAGTACTTC
TRBJ2-7 TRBV19 TRBD2 - CASSPRTSGSTTHEQYF TGTGCCAGTAGTCCGCGGACTAGCGGGAGTACAACCCACGAGCAGTACTTC
TRBJ1-5 TRBV10-3 - - CAISASGGNQPQHF TGTGCCATCAGTGCATCAGGGGGCAATCAGCCCCAGCATTTT
TRBJ2-7 TRBV5-6 TRBD2 - CASSLAGLAAYEQYF TGTGCCAGCAGCTTGGCCGGTCTAGCGGCCTACGAGCAGTACTTC
TRBJ1-2 TRBV6-5 TRBD1 - CASRIRTGDYGYTF TGTGCCAGCAGGATCAGAACAGGGGACTATGGCTACACCTTC
TRBJ2-5 TRBV7-2 TRBD1 - CASSPTLPDRAQYF TGTGCCAGCAGCCCCACTTTGCCCGACAGGGCCCAGTACTTC
TRBJ1-2 TRBV6-5 TRBD1 - CASSPTGGDGYTF TGTGCCAGCAGCCCGACAGGGGGCGATGGCTACACCTTC
TRBJ2-7 TRBV27 - - CASSLSSVYEQYF TGTGCCAGCAGTTTATCTAGCGTCTACGAGCAGTACTTC
TRBJ2-5 TRBV7-3 - - CASSLTPLRGGTQYF TGTGCCAGCAGCTTAACCCCCTTGAGAGGTGGGACCCAGTACTTC
TRBJ2-3 TRBV3-1/TRBV3-2 TRBD2 - CASKALAGALATQYF TGTGCCAGCAAGGCACTAGCGGGAGCCCTAGCGACGCAGTATTTT
TRBJ1-2 TRBV5-1 - few CASSLAGAAGNGYTF TGCGCCAGCAGCTTAGCAGGGGCCGCTGGGAATGGCTACACCTTC
TRBJ2-1 TRBV27 TRBD1 - CASSPTPIVGTGDANEQFF TGTGCCAGCAGTCCGACTCCGATCGTAGGGACAGGGGATGCCAATGAGCAGTTCTTC
TRBJ1-1 TRBV6-6 TRBD1 few CASSSFGQGWTEAFF TGTGCCAGCAGTTCTTTTGGACAGGGTTGGACTGAAGCTTTCTTT
TRBJ2-7 TRBV5-1 - few CASSPLQGPYEQYF TGCGCCAGCAGCCCGCTCCAGGGCCCGTACGAGCAGTACTTC
TRBJ1-1 TRBV5-1 TRBD1 - CASSLRTGAGSEAFF TGCGCCAGCAGCCTCCGGACAGGGGCGGGCTCTGAAGCTTTCTTT
TRBJ2-1 TRBV11-1 - - CASSQGGVEQFF TGTGCCAGCAGCCAAGGGGGGGTTGAGCAGTTCTTC